The entry that follows covers one T cell receptor beta chain sequence. Its antigen is undetermined. The data are from a study of CD8+ T cells in alopecia areata. General study points: The study also sequences resident alphabeta T cells of normal skin in scalp samples.

V lost 4 bases, J lost 8 bases, and 11 bases lay in between. Per germline, CDR1 SQVTM and CDR2 ANQGSEA. The CDR3 spans 11 residues. Extraction and reverse transcription of RNA yielded cDNA as the sequencing template. The method was immunoSEQ multiplex PCR; TCRdb's version includes in-frame clones alone and lacks a portion of them. Here the sample spans some 200,000 clones, about 58% being singletons. Treatment in this sample: oral pan-JAK inhibitor, 5-10 mg twice daily. Lesional scalp punch biopsies and peripheral blood came from alopecia areata patients. PBMCs, the starting material, were the source of sorted CD4+ and CD8+ T cells.

This specimen consisted of CD4+ T cells sorted from blood, obtained at week 4, from a patient treated with tofacitinib. The gene calls are TRBV29-1 and TRBJ1-2; the D is unclear. The sequence was collected from a human donor with alopecia areata. The chain's CDR3 is CSVGSVIGYTF. In DNA form, the CDR3 reads TGCAGCGTTGGGTCGGTTATAGGCTACACCTTC.